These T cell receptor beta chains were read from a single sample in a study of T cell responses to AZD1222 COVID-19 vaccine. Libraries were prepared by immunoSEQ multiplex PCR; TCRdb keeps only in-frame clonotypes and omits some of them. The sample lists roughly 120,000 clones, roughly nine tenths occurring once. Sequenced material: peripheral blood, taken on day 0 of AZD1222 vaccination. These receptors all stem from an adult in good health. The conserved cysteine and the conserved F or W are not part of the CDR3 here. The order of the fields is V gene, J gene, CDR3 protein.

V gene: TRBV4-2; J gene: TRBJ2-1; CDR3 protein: ASTRDNEQF
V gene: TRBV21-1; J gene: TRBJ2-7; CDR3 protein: ASSERGGRGCEQY
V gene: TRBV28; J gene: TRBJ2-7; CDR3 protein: ASRDSGSYEQY
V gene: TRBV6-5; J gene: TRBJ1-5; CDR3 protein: ASIPGQGSNQPQH
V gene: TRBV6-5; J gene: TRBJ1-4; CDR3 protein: ASSYGVDREGEKLF
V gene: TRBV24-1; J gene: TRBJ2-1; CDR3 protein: ATSDGGAGLRNEQF
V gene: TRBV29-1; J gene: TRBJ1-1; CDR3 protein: SVIRDSRYTEAF
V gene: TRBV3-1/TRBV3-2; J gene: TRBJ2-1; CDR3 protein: ASSQFPSGSSYNEQF
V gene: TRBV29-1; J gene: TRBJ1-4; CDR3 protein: SVEERAGEKLF
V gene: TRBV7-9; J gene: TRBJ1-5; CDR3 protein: ASSLQTLGTNQPQH
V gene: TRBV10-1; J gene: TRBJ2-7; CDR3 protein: ASSAGTGGSYEQY
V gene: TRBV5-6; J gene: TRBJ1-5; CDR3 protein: ASSLGRGDGNQPQH
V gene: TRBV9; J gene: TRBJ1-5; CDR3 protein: ASSSRDSNQPQH
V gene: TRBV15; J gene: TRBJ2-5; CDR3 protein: ATSRGGGQETQY
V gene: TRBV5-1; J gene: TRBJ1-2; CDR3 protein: ASSSSSLGQAYGYT
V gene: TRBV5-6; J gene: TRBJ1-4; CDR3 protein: ASSRDRNEKLF
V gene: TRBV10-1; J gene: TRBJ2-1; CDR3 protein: ASSESGGPKQF
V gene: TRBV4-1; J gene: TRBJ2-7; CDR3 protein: ASSRSGNFYEQY
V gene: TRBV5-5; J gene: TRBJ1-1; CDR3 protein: ASSFGTLAAEAF
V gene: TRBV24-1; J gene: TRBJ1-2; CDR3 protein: ATSRGQTYGYT